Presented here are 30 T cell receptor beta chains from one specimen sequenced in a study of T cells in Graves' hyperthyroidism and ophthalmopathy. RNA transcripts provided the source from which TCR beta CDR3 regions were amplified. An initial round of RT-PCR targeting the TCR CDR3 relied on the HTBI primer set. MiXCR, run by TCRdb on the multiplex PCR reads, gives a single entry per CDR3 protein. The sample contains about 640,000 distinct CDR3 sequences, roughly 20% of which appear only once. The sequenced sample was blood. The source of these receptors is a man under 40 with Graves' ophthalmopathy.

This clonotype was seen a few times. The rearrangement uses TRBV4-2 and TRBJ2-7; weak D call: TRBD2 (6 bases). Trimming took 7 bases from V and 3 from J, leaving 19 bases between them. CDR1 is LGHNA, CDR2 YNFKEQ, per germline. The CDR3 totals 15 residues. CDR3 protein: CASTSGDGLVYEQYF. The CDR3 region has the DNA TGTGCCAGCACCTCGGGGGACGGCCTAGTCTACGAGCAGTACTTC.

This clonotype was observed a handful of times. The CDR3 protein is CASSPLEGFEPQHF. In nucleotides, the CDR3 is TGTGCCAGCTCCCCCTTAGAGGGATTCGAGCCCCAGCATTTT. The genes are TRBV18 and TRBJ1-5; D is undetermined. The germline V gene encodes CDR1 KGHSH and CDR2 LQKENI. The CDR3 is 14 residues long. V was cut by 6 bases and J by 8 bases, with 17 bases left in between.

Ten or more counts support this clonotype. CDR3 nucleotide sequence: TGTGCCTGGGGCGGTTTGGGGGACCACGAGCAGTACTTC. Residues: CAWGGLGDHEQYF. The chain recombines TRBV30 with TRBJ2-7; the D gene could be TRBD1 or TRBD2 (5 bases each). CDR3 length: 13 amino acids. The germline V gene has CDR1 GTSNPN and CDR2 SVGIG (reference sequence). The germline V and J ends were trimmed by 5 bases and 5 bases, with 16 bases remaining between them.

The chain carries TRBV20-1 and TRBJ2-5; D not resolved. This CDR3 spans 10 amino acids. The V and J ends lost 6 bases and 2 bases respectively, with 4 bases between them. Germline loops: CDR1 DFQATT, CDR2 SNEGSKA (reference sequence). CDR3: CSAAQETQYF. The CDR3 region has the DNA TGCAGTGCCGCACAAGAGACCCAGTACTTC.

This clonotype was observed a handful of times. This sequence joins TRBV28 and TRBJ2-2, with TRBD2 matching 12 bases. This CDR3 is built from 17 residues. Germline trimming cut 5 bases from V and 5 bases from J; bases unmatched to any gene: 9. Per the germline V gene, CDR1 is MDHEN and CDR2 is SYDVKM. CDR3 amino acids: CASSGPTSGRHTGELFF. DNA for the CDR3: TGTGCCAGCAGTGGCCCCACTAGCGGGAGGCATACCGGGGAGCTGTTTTTT.

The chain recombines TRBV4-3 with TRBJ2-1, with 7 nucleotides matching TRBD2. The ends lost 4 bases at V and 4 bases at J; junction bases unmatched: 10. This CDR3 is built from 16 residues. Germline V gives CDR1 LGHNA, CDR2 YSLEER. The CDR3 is CASSRQAGNSYNEQFF. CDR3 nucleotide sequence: TGCGCCAGCAGCCGACAAGCGGGGAATTCGTACAATGAGCAGTTCTTC.

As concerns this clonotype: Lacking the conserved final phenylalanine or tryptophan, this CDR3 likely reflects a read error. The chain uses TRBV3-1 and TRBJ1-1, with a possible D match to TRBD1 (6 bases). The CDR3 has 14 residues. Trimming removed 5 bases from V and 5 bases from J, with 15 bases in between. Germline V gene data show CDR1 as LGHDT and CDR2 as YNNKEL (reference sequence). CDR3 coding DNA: TGTGCCAGCAGCGAGGGGGGGGCGTGGACTGAAGCTTTCCTT. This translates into CASSEGGAWTEAFL.

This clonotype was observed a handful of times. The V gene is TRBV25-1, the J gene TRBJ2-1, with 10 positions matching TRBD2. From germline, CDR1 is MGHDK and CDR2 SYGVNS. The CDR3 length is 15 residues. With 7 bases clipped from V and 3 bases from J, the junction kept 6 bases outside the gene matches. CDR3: CASTASGSVYNEQFF. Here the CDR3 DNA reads TGTGCCAGCACCGCTAGCGGGAGTGTCTACAATGAGCAGTTCTTC.

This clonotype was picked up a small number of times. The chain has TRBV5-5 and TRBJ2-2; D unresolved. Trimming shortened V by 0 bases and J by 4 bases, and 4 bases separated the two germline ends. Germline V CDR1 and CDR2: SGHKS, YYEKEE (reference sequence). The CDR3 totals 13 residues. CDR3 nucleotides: TGTGCCAGCAGCTTGGTTCTCACCGGGGAGCTGTTTTTT. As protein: CASSLVLTGELFF.

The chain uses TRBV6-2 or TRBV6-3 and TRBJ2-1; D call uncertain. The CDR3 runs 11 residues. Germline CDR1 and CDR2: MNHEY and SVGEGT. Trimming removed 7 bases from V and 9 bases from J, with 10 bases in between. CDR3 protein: CASTSLGEQFF. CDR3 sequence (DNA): TGTGCCAGCACGAGCCTGGGTGAGCAGTTCTTC.

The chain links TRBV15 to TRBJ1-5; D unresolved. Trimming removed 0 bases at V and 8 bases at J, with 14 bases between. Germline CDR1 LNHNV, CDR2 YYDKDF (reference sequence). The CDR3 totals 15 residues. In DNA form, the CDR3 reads TGTGCCACCAGCAGAGATCGAGTAGGGTCGGAGCCCCAGCATTTT. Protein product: CATSRDRVGSEPQHF.

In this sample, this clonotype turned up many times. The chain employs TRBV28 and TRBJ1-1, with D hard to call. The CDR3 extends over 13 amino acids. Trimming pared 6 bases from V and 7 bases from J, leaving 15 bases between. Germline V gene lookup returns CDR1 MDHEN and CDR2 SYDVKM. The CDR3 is CASSDSFKDEAFF. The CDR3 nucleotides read TGTGCCAGCAGCGATTCTTTTAAGGATGAAGCTTTCTTT.

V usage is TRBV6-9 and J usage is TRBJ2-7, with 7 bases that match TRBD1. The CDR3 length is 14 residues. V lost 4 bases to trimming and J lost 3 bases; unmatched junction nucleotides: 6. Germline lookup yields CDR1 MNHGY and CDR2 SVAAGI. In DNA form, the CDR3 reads TGTGCCAGCAGTTCACGGGACAGTGACTACGAGCAGTACTTC. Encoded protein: CASSSRDSDYEQYF.

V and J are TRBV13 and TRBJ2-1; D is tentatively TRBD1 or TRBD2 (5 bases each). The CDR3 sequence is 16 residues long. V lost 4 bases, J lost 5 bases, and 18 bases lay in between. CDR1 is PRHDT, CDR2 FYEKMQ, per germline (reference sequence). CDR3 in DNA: TGTGCCAGCAGCTCGAACCGGGGCCTAGTTAACAATGAGCAGTTCTTC. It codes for CASSSNRGLVNNEQFF.

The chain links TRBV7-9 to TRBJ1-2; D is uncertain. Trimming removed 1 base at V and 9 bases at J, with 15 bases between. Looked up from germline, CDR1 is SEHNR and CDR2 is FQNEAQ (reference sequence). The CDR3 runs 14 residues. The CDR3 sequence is CASSLGAGDLSYTF. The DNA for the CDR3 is TGTGCCAGCAGCTTAGGTGCCGGGGATTTAAGCTACACCTTC.

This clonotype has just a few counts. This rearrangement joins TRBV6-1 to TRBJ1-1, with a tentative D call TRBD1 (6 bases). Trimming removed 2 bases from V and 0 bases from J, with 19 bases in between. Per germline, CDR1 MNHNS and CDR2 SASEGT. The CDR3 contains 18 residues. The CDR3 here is CASSERRGAGIMNTEAFF. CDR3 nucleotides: TGTGCCAGCAGTGAAAGGAGGGGGGCGGGTATTATGAACACTGAAGCTTTCTTT.

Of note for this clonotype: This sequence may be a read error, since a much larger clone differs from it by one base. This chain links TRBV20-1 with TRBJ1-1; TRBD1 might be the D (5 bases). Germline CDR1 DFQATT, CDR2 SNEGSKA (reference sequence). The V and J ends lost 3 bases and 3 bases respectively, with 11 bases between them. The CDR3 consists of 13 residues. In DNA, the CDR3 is TGCAGTGCTAGGGAGGGGTGGGACACTGAAGCTTTCTTT. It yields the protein CSAREGWDTEAFF.

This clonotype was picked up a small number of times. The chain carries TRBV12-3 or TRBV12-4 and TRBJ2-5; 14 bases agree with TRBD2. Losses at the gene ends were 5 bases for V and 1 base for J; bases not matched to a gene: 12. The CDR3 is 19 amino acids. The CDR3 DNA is TGTGCCAGCAGTGGGCCCGGACTAGCGGGAGGAGGGGGCCAAGAGACCCAGTACTTC. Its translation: CASSGPGLAGGGGQETQYF.

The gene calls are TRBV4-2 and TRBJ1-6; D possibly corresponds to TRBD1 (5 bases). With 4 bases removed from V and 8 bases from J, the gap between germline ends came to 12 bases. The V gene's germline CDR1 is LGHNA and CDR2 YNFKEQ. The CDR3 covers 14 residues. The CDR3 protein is CASSRARGDSPLHF. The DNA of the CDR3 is TGTGCCAGCAGCCGAGCTCGGGGGGATTCACCCCTCCACTTT.

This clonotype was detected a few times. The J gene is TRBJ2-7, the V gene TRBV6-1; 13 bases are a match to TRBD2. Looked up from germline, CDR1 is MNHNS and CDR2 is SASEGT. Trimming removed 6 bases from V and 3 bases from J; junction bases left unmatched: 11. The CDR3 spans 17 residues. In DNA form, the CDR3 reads TGTGCCAGCAGGGAGGGACTAGCGGGATCACTTCACTACGAGCAGTACTTC. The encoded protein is CASREGLAGSLHYEQYF.

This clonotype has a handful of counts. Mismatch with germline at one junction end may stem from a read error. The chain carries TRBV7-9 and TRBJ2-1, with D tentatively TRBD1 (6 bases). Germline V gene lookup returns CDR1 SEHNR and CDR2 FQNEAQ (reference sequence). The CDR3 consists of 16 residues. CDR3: CASSLWTDSSCNEQFF. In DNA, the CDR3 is TGTGCCAGCAGCTTATGGACGGACAGCTCCTGCAATGAGCAGTTCTTC.

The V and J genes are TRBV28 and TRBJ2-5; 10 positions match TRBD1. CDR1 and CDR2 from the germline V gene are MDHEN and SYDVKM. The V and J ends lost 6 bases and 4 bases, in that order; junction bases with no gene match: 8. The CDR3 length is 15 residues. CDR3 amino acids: CASSLGTGDRETQYF. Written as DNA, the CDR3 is TGTGCCAGCAGCTTAGGGACAGGGGACCGAGAGACCCAGTACTTC.

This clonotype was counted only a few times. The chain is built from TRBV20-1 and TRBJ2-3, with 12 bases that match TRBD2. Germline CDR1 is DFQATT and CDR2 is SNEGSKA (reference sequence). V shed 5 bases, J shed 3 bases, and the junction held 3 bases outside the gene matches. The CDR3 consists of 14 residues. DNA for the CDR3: TGCAGTGCTTTAGGACTAGCGGGAACAGATACGCAGTATTTT. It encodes CSALGLAGTDTQYF.

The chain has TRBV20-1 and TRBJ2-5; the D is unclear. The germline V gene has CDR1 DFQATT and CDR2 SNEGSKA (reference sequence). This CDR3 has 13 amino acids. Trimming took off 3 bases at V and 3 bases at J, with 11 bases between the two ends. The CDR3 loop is CSASFGSEETQYF. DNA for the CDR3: TGCAGTGCTAGTTTCGGGTCAGAAGAGACCCAGTACTTC.

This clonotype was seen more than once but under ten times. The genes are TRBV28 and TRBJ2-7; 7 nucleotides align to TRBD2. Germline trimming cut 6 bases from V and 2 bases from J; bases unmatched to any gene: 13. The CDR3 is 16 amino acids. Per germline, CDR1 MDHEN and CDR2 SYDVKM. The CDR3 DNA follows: TGTGCCAGCAGACCCACACCGCGGGAGCTCCCCTACGAGCAGTACTTC. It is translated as CASRPTPRELPYEQYF.

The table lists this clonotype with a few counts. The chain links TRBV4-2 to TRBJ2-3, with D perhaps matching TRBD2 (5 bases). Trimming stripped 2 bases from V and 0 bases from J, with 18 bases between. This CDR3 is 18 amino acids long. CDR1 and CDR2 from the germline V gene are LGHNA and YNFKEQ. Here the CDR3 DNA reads TGTGCCAGCAGCCAAAGAAGCGGTAAGCGGTCTAGCACAGATACGCAGTATTTT. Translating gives CASSQRSGKRSSTDTQYF.

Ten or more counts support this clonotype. The CDR3 spells CASSERQGYSEQYF. The CDR3 DNA reads TGTGCCAGCAGTGAAAGGCAGGGGTACTCGGAGCAGTACTTC. The gene calls are TRBV2 and TRBJ2-7; perhaps TRBD1 as D (6 bases). CDR1 is SNHLY, CDR2 FYNNEI, per germline. The CDR3 is 14 amino acids. V dropped 2 bases and J dropped 7 bases, with 15 bases sitting between them.

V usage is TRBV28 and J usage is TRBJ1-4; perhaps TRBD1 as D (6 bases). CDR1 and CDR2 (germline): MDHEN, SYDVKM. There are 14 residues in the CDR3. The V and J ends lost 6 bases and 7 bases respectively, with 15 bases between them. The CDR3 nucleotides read TGTGCCAGCAGCGAGGGGGGGCATTTTGAAAAACTGTTTTTT. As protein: CASSEGGHFEKLFF.

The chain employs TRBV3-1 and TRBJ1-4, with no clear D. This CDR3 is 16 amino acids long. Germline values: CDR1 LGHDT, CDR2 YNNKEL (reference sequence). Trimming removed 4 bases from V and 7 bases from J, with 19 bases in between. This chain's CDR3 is CASSPHPLGGAEKLFF. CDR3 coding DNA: TGTGCCAGCAGCCCTCACCCCTTGGGCGGAGCTGAAAAACTGTTTTTT.

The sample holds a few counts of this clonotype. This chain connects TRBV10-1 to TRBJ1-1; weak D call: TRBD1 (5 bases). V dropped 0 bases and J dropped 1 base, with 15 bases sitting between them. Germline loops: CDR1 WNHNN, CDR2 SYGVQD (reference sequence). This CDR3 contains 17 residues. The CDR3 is CASSESHVGGRNTEAFF. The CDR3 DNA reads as TGCGCCAGCAGTGAGTCGCACGTGGGGGGGAGGAACACTGAAGCTTTCTTT.